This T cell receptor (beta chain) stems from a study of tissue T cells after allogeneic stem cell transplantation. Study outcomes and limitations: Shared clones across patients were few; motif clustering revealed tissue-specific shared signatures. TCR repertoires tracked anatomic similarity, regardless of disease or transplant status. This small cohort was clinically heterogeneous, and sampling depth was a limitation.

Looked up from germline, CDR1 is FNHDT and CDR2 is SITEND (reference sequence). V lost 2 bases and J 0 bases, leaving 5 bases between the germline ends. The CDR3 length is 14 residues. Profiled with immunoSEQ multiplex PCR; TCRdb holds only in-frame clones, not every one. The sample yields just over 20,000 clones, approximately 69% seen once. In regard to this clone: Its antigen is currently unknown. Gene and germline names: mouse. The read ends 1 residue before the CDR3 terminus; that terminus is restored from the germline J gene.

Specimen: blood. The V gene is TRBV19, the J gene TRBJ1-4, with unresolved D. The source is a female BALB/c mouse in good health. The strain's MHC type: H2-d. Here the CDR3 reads CASSMTISNERLFF. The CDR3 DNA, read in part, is TGTGCCAGCAGTATGACAATTTCCAACGAAAGATTATTT.